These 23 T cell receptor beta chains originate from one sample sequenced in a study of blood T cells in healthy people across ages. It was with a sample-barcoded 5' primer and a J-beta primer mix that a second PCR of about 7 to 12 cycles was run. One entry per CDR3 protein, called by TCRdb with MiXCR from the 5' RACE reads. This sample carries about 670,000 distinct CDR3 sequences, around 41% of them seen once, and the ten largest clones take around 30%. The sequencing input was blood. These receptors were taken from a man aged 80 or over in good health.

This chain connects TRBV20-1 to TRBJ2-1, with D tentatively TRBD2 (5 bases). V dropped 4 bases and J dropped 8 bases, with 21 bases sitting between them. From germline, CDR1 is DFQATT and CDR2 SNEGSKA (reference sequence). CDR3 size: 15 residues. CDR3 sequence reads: CSATERQSPFDEQFF. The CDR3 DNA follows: TGCAGTGCTACCGAGCGGCAAAGTCCCTTCGATGAGCAGTTCTTC.

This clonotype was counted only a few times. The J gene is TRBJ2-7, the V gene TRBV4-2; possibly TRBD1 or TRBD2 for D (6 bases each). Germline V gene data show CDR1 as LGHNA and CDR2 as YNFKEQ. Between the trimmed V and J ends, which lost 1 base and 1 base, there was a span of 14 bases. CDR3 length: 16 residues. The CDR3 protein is CASSQGGARSSYEQYF. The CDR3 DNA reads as TGTGCCAGCAGCCAAGGGGGGGCTAGAAGTTCCTACGAGCAGTACTTC.

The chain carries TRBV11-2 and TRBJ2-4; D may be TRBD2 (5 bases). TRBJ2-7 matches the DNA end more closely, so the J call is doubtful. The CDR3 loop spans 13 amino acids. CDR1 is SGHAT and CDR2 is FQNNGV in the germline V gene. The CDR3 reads CASSLRVLVEQYF. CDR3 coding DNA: TGTGCCAGCAGCTTGAGGGTATTGGTCGAGCAGTACTTC.

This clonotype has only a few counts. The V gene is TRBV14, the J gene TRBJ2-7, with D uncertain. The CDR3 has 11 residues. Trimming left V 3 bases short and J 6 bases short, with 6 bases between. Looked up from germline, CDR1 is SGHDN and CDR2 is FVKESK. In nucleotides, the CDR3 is TGTGCCAGCAGCCATTCGTCCGAGCAGTACTTC. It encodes CASSHSSEQYF. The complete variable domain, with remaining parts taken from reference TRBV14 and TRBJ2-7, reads EAGVTQFPSHSVIEKGQTVTLRCDPISGHDNLYWYRRVMGKEIKFLLHFVKESKQDESGMPNNRFLAERTGGTYSTLKVQPAELEDSGVYFCASSHSSEQYFGPGTRLTVT.

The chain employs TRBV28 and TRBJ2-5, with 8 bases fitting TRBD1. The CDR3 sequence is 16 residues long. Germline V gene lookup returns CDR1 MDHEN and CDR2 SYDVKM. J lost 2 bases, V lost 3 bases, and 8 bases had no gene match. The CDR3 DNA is TGTGCCAGCAGTTTGGGGCCAGGGGGCGGGCAAGAGACCCAGTACTTC. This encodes CASSLGPGGGQETQYF.

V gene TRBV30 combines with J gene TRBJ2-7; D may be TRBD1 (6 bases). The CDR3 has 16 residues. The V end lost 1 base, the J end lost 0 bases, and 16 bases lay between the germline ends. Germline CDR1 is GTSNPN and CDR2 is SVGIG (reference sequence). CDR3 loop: CAWSEWGTGTSYEQYF. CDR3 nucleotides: TGTGCCTGGAGTGAGTGGGGTACAGGGACCTCCTACGAGCAGTACTTC. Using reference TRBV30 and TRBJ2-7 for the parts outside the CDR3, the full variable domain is SQTIHQWPATLVQPVGSPLSLECTVEGTSNPNLYWYRQAAGRGLQLLFYSVGIGQISSEVPQNLSASRPQDRQFILSSKKLLLSDSGFYLCAWSEWGTGTSYEQYFGPGTRLTVT.

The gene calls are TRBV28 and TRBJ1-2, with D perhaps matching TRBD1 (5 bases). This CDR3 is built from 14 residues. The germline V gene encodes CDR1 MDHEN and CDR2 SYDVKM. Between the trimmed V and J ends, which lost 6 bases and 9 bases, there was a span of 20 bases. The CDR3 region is CASRDQGPLYSYTF. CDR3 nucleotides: TGTGCCAGCAGGGATCAGGGTCCCCTTTACAGCTACACCTTC.

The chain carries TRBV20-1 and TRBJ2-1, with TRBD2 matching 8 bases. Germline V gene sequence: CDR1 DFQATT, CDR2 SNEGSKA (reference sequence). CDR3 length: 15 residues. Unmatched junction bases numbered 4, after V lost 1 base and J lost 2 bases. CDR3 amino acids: CSARVALAAYNEQFF. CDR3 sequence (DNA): TGCAGTGCTAGAGTAGCACTAGCGGCCTACAATGAGCAGTTCTTC.

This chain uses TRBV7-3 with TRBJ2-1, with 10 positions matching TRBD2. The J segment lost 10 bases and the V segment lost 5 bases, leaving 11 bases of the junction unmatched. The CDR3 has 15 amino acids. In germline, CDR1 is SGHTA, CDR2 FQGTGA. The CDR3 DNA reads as TGTGCCAGCAGCCCGGGGGGTAGCGGGAGGATCGAGCAGTTCTTC. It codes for CASSPGGSGRIEQFF.

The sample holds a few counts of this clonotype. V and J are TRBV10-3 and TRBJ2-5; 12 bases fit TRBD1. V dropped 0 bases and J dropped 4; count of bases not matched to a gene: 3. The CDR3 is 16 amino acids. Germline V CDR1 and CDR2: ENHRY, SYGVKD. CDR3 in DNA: TGTGCCATCAGTGAGTCGGGACAGGGGGCTGGAGAGACCCAGTACTTC. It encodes CAISESGQGAGETQYF.

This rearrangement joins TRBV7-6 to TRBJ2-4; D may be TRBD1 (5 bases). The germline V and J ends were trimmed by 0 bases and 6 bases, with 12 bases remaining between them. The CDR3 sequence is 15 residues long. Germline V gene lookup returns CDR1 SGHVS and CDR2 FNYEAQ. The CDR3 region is CASSLARTPGNIQYF. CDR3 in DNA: TGTGCCAGCAGCTTAGCGAGGACACCAGGAAACATTCAGTACTTC.

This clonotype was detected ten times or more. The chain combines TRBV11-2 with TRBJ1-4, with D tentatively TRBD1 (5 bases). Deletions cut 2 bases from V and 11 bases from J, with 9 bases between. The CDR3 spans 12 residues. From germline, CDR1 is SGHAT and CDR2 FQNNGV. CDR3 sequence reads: CASSLPGGKLFF. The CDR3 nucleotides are TGTGCCAGCAGCTTACCCGGGGGTAAACTGTTTTTT.

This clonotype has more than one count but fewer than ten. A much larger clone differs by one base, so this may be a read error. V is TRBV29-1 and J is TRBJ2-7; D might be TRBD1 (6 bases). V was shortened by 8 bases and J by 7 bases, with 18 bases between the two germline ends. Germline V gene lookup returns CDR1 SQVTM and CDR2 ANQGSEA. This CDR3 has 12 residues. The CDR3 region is CSTGVGDNEQYF. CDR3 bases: TGCAGCACAGGAGTCGGGGACAATGAGCAGTACTTC.

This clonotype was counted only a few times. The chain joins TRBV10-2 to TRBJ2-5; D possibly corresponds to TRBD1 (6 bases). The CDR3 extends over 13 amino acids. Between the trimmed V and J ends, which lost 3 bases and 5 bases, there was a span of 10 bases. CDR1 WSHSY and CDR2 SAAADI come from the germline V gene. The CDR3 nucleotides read TGCGCCAGCAGTGAACAGGGAGTGGAGACCCAGTACTTC. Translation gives CASSEQGVETQYF.

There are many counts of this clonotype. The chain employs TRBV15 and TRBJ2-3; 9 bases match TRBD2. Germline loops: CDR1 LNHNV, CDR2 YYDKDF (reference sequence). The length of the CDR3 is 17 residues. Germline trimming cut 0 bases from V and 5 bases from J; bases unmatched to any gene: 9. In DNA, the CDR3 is TGTGCCACCAGCAGAGAAGCTCGGACTAGCGAGGTAGATACGCAGTATTTT. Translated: CATSREARTSEVDTQYF.

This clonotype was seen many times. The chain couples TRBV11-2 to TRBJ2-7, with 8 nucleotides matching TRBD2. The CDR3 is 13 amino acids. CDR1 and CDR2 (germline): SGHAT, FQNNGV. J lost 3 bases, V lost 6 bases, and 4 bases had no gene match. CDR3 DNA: TGTGCCAGCAGTCACGGGGGGGACTACGAGCAGTACTTC. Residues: CASSHGGDYEQYF.

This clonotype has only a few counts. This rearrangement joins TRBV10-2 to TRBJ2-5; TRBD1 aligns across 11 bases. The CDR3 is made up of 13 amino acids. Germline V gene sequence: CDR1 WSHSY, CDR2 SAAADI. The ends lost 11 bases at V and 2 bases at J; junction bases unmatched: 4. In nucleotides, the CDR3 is TGCGCCGCGGGGACAGGGGGTCAAGAGACCCAGTACTTC. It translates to CAAGTGGQETQYF.

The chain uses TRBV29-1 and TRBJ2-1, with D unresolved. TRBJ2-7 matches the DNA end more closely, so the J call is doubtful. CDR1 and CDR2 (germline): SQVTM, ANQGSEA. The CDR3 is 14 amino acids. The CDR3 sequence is CSVEAESSYNEQYF. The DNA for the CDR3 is TGCAGCGTTGAAGCCGAAAGCTCCTACAATGAGCAGTACTTC.

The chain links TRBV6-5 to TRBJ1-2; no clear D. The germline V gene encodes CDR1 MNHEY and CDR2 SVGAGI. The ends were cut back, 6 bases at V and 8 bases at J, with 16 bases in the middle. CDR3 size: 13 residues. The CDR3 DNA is TGTGCCAGCAGCCAAGACCGAACCGGCGGCTACACCTTC. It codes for CASSQDRTGGYTF.

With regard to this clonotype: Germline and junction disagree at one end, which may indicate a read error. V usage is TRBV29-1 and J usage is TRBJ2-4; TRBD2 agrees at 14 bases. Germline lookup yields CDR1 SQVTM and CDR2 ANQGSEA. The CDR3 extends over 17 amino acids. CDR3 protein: CSVEGGLAGGAYNEQYF. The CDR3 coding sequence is TGCAGTGTTGAAGGCGGACTAGCGGGAGGTGCCTACAATGAGCAGTACTTC.

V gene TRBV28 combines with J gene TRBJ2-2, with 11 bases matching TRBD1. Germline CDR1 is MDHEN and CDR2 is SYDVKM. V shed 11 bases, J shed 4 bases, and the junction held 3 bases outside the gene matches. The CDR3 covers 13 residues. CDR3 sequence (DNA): TGTGCCGGGGGGACAGGGGGCACCGGGGAGCTGTTTTTT. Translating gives CAGGTGGTGELFF.

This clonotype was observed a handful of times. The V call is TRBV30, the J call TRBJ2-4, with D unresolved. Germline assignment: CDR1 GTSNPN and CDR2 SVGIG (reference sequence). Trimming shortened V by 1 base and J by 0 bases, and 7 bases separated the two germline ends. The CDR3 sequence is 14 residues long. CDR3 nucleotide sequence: TGTGCCTGGAGTGCATCTGGAGCCAAAAACATTCAGTACTTC. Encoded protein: CAWSASGAKNIQYF.

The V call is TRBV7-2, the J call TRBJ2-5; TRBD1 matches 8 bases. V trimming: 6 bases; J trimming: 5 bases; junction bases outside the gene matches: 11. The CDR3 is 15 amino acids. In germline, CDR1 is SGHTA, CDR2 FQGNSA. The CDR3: CASRATGGYGETQYF. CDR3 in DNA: TGTGCCAGCAGAGCAACAGGGGGTTATGGGGAGACCCAGTACTTC.